This T cell receptor (beta chain) derives from a study of spatial heterogeneity in lung cancer. The time point was: sample taken at primary tumor resection. The donor group consisted of around 66 patients who had untreated, early-stage non-small cell lung cancer. Unsorted whole RNA from tumor, nontumor lung or frozen PBMC underwent sequencing. Judged by abundance, this clonotype is medium-sized (0.01 to 0.1%). As yet, its antigen is unknown. The study's findings and limits: Tumor mutation count correlated with how many alpha and beta TCRs expanded intratumorally.

The study tagged each TCR cDNA molecule with a unique molecular identifier. Each CDR3 protein gets one entry after TCRdb re-called the 5' RACE reads with MiXCR. The sample lists nearly 3,000 distinct CDR3 sequences; about 6.6% were seen once. From germline, CDR1 is SGHDT and CDR2 YYEEEE. The CDR3 sequence is 15 residues long. V lost 0 bases and J lost 7, with 13 bases in between. The chain uses TRBV5-6 and TRBJ1-4, with D tentatively TRBD1 (5 bases). This material consisted of lung tumor tissue, taken at surgery. The TCR sequence derives from a female donor with early-stage non-small cell lung cancer. Written as DNA, the CDR3 is TGTGCCAGCAGCTTGGGCGCCGACAGCTCTGAAAAACTGTTTTTT. Translated: CASSLGADSSEKLFF. The entire variable domain, with the rest obtained from reference TRBV5-6 and TRBJ1-4, is as follows: DAGVTQSPTHLIKTRGQQVTLRCSPKSGHDTVSWYQQALGQGPQFIFQYYEEEERQRGNFPDRFSGHQFPNYSSELNVNALLLGDSALYLCASSLGADSSEKLFFGSGTQLSVL.